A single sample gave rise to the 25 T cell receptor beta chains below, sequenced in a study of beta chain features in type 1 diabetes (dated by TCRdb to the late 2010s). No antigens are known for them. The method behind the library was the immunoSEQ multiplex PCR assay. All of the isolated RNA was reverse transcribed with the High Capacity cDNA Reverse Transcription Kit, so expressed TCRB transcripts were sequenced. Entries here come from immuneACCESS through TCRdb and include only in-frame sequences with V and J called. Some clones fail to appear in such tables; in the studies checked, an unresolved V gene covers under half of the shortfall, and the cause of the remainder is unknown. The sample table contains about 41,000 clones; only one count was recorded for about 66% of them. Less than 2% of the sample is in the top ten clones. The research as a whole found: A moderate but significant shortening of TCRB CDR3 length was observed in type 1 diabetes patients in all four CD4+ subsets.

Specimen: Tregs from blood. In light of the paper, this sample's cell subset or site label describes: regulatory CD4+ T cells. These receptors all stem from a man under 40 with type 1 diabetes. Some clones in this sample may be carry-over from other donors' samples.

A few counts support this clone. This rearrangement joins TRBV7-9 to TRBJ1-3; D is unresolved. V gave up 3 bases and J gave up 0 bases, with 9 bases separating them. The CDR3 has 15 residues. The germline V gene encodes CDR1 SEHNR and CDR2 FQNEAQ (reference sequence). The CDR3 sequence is CASSFGGLSGNTIYF. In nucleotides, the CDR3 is TGTGCCAGCAGCTTTGGCGGACTCTCTGGAAACACCATATATTTT.

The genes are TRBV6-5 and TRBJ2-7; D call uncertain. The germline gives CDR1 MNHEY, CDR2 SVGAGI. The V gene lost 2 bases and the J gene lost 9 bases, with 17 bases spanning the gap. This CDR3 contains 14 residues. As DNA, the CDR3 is TGTGCCAGCAGTTACAGCGTCAGAATTCCTGTGCAGTACTTC. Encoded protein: CASSYSVRIPVQYF.

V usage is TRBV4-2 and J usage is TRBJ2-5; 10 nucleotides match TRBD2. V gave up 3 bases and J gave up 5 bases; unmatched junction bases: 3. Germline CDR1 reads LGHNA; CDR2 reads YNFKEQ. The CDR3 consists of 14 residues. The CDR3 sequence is CASSQTSGWETQYF. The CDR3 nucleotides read TGTGCCAGCAGCCAGACTAGCGGGTGGGAGACCCAGTACTTC.

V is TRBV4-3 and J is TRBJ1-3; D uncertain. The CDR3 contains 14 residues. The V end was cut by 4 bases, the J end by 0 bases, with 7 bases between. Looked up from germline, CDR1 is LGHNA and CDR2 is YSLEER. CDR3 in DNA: TGCGCCAGCAGCCGCCAGGCCTCTGGAAACACCATATATTTT. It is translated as CASSRQASGNTIYF.

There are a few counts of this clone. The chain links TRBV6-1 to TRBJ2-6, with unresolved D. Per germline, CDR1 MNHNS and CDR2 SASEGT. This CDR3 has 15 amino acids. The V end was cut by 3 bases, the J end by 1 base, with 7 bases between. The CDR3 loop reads CASSDVASGANVLTF. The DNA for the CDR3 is TGTGCCAGCAGTGACGTAGCATCTGGGGCCAACGTCCTGACTTTC.

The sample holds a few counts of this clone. CDR3 residues: CASSFGDYEQYF. CDR3 sequence (DNA): TGTGCCAGCAGCTTCGGGGACTACGAGCAGTACTTC. This chain uses TRBV7-8 with TRBJ2-7; maybe TRBD2 (5 bases). With 3 bases removed from V and 3 bases from J, the gap between germline ends came to 6 bases. Germline V gene sequence: CDR1 SGHVS, CDR2 FQNEAQ. The CDR3 has 12 amino acids. Based on the CDR3 plus reference TRBV7-8 and TRBJ2-7, the full variable domain is GAGVSQSPRYKVAKRGQDVALRCDPISGHVSLFWYQQALGQGPEFLTYFQNEAQLDKSGLPSDRFFAERPEGSVSTLKIQRTQQEDSAVYLCASSFGDYEQYFGPGTRLTVT.

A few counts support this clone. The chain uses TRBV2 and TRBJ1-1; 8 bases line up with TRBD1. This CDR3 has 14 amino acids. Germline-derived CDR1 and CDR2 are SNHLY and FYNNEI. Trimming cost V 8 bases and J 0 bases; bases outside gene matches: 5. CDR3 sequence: CASGTGPLNTEAFF. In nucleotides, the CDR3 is TGTGCCAGCGGGACAGGACCCCTGAACACTGAAGCTTTCTTT.

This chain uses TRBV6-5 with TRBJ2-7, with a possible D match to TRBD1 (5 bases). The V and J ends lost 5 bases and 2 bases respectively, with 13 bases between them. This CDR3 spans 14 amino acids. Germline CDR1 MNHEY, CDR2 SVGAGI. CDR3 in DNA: TGTGCCAGCAGTCCCGCAAGGGGTCCCTACGAGCAGTACTTC. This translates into CASSPARGPYEQYF.

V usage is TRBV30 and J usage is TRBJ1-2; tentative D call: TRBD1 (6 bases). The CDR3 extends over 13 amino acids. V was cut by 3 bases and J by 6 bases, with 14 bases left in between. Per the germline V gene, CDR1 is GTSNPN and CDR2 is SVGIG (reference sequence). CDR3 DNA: TGTGCCTGGAGACCCACAGGGATACATGGCTACACCTTC. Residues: CAWRPTGIHGYTF.

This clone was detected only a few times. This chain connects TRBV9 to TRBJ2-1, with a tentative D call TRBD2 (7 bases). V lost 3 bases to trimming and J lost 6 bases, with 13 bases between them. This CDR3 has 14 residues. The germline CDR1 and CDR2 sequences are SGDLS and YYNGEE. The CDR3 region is CASSDRRGGNEQFF. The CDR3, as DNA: TGTGCCAGCAGCGATCGTAGGGGGGGCAATGAGCAGTTCTTC.

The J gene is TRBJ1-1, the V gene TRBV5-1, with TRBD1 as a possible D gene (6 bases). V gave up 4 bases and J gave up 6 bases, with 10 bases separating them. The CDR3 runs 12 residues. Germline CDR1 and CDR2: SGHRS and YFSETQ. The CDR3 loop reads CASSEGTPEAFF. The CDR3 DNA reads TGCGCCAGCAGCGAGGGGACACCTGAAGCTTTCTTT.

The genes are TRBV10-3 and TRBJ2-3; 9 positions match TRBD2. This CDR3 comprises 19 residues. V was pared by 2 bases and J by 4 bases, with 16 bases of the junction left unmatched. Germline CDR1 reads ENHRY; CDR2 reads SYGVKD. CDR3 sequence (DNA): TGTGCCATCAGTGAGCCCGCCCATGGGCGGGGGGGCCTCGCAGATACGCAGTATTTT. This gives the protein CAISEPAHGRGGLADTQYF.

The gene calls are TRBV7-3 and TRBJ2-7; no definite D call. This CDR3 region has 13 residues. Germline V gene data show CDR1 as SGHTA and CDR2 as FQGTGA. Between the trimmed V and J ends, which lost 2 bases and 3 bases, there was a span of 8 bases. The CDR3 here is CASSLGQIYEQYF. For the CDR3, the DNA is TGTGCCAGCAGCTTAGGGCAGATCTACGAGCAGTACTTC.

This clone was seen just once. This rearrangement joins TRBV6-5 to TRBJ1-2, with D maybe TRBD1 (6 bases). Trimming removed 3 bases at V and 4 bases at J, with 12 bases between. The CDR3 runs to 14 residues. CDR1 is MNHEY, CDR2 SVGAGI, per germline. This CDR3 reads CASSYGGGGYGYTF. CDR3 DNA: TGTGCCAGCAGTTATGGGGGGGGCGGCTATGGCTACACCTTC.

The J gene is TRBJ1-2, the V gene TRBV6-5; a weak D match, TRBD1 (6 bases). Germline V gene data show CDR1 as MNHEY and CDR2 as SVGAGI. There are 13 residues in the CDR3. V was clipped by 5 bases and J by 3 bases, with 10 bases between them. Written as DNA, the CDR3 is TGTGCCAGCAGTCGGACAGCTTACTATGGCTACACCTTC. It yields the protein CASSRTAYYGYTF.

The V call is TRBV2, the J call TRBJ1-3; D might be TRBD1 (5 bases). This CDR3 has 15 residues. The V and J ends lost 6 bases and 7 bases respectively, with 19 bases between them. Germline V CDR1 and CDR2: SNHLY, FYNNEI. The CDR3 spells CASSAARAVQNTIYF. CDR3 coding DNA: TGTGCCAGCAGCGCCGCCAGGGCTGTTCAGAACACCATATATTTT.

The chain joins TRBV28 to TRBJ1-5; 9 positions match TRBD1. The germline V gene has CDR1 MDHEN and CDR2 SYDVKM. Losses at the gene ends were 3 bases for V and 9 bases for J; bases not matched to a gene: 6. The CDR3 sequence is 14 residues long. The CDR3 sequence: CASSFGTGSRPQHF. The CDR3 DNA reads TGTGCCAGCAGTTTCGGGACAGGGTCACGGCCCCAGCATTTT.

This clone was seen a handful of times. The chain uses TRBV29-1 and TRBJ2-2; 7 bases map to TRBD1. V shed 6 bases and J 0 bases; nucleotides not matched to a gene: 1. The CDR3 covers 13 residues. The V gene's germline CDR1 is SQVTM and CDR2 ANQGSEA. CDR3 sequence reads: CSVDRPNTGELFF. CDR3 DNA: TGCAGCGTGGACAGGCCGAACACCGGGGAGCTGTTTTTT.

CDR3 in DNA: TGCAGTGCTAGAGATCTCTCTCAGCGGTACTTC. It yields the protein CSARDLSQRYF. The rearrangement links TRBV20-1 to TRBJ2-7, with D hard to call. From germline, CDR1 is DFQATT and CDR2 SNEGSKA (reference sequence). The CDR3 contains 11 residues. V dropped 0 bases and J dropped 12 bases, with 12 bases sitting between them.

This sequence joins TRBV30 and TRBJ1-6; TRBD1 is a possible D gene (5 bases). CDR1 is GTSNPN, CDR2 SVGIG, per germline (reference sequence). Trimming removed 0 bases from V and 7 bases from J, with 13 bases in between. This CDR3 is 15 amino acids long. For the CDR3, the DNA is TGTGCCTGGAGTGTTCTAGGGGTCGACAATTCACCCCTCCACTTT. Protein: CAWSVLGVDNSPLHF.

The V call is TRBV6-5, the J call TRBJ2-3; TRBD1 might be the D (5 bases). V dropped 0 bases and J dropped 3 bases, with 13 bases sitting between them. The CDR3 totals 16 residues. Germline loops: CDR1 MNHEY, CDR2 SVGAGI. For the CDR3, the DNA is TGTGCCAGCAGTTACTCAGGGGATGGACGTACAGATACGCAGTATTTT. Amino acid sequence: CASSYSGDGRTDTQYF.

The CDR3 region is CASRGTGIYSNQPQHF. In nucleotides, the CDR3 is TGTGCCAGCAGAGGGACAGGTATATATAGCAATCAGCCCCAGCATTTT. This chain joins TRBV27 and TRBJ1-5, with 8 bases fitting TRBD1. The CDR3 loop spans 16 amino acids. The V gene's germline CDR1 is MNHEY and CDR2 SMNVEV (reference sequence). Unmatched junction bases numbered 7, after V lost 6 bases and J lost 0 bases.

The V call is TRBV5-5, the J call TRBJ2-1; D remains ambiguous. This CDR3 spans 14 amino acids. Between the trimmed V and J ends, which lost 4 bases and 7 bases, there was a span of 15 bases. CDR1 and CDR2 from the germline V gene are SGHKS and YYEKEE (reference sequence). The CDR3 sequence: CASSLRFPRNEQFF. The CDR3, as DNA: TGTGCCAGCAGCCTGAGGTTTCCCCGTAATGAGCAGTTCTTC.

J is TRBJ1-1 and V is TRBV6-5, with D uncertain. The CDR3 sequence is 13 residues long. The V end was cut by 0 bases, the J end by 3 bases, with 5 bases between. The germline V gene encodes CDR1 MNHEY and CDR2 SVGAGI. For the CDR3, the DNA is TGTGCCAGCAGTTACTCGAGCGACACTGAAGCTTTCTTT. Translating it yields CASSYSSDTEAFF.

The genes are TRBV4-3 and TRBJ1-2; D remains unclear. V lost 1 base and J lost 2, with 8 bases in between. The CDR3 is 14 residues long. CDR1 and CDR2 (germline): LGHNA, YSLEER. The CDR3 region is CASSQGTFNYGYTF. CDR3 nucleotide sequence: TGCGCCAGCAGCCAAGGAACATTCAACTATGGCTACACCTTC.